This T cell receptor (beta chain) is from a study of T cells in localized non-small cell lung cancer. Germline V gives CDR1 SGHTA, CDR2 FQGNSA. The V end was cut by 6 bases, the J end by 5 bases, with 16 bases between. There are 15 residues in the CDR3. This clone has a handful of counts. TCRdb's copy holds only in-frame clones and misses some; the assay was immunoSEQ multiplex PCR. The data hold 72,000 or so clones, with approximately 84% observed a single time. The chain recombines TRBV7-2 with TRBJ2-2; no definite D call. The receptor comes from an older female donor with stage I lung adenocarcinoma. Sequencing used peripheral blood, obtained before any cancer treatment. The CDR3 here is CASRQSVQLTGELFF. The CDR3 region has the DNA TGTGCCAGCAGACAAAGTGTGCAGCTTACCGGGGAGCTGTTTTTT. The full variable domain, completed using reference TRBV7-2 and TRBJ2-2, is GAGVSQSPSNKVTEKGKDVELRCDPISGHTALYWYRQSLGQGLEFLIYFQGNSAPDKSGLPSDRFSAERTGGSVSTLTIQRTQQEDSAVYLCASRQSVQLTGELFFGEGSRLTVL.